The TCR beta chain described here comes from a study of shared clonotypes between healthy human individuals. As for the study in general: For every donor, three CD4 naive, three CD4 memory, two CD8 naive and one CD8 memory plates were used. Study-level results: For sorted subsets, rarefaction showed incomplete sequencing despite large depth.

Assay: immunoSEQ multiplex PCR; the TCRdb copy retains only in-frame clones and omits some. This sample has about 820,000 clones, with 92% found just once. Naive CD8 cells lacked CD45RO and underwent positive selection for CCR7, leaving out terminally differentiated effector memory CD45RA+ cells. With regard to this clone: Antigen: not known.

Trimming stripped 2 bases from V and 7 bases from J, with 11 bases between. This CDR3 region has 13 residues. Germline V gene data show CDR1 as WSHSY and CDR2 as SAAADI. The genes are TRBV10-2 and TRBJ1-2; no clear D. This sequence was found in a man aged 25 to 40 in good health. Sequenced sample: naive CD8+ T cells sorted from blood. The CDR3 region has the DNA TGCGCCAGCAGTGAGGGCAGCCGAGGTGGCTACACCTTC. Its translation: CASSEGSRGGYTF.